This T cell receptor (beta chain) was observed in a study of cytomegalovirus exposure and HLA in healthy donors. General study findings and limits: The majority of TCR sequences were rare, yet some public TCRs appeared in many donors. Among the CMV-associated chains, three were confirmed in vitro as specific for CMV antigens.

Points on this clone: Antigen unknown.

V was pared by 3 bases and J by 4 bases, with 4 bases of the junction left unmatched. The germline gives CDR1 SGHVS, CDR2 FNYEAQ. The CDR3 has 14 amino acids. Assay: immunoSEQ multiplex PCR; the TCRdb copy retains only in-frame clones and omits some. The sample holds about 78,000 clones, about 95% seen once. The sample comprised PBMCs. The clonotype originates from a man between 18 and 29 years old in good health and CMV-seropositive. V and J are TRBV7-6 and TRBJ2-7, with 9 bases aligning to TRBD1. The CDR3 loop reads CASSLDRGGYEQYF. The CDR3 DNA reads TGTGCCAGCAGCTTGGACAGGGGAGGGTACGAGCAGTACTTC. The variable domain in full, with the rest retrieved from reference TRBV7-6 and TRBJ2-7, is GAGVSQSPRYKVTKRGQDVALRCDPISGHVSLYWYRQALGQGPEFLTYFNYEAQQDKSGLPNDRFSAERPEGSISTLTIQRTEQRDSAMYRCASSLDRGGYEQYFGPGTRLTVT.